This T cell receptor beta chain is from a study of shared clonotypes between healthy human individuals. Across the whole study: For every donor, three CD4 naive, three CD4 memory, two CD8 naive and one CD8 memory plates were used.

Only in-frame clones appear in the TCRdb table, and some are missing; sequencing was by immunoSEQ multiplex PCR. The sample contains a few million clones, just under 95% of which appear only once. Study-level points and caveats: Rarefaction analysis demonstrated incomplete sorted-subset sequencing notwithstanding large depth. Shared clonotypes across all four donors exceeded non-shared ones in generation probability.

V trimming: 3 bases; J trimming: 5 bases; junction bases outside the gene matches: 6. This CDR3 has 16 residues. Germline-derived CDR1 and CDR2 are KGHSH and LQKENI. In the case of this clone: Its specificity is unknown.

The chain combines TRBV18 with TRBJ2-1; 11 bases match TRBD2. The receptor was derived from a young man in good health. Some clones in this sample may be carry-over from other donors' samples. Sequencing was carried out using naive CD4+ T cells from PBMCs. Subset given: CD45RA+ positively selected. The CDR3 DNA reads as TGTGCCAGCTCACCTCCTAGCGGGAGGTCAAACAATGAGCAGTTCTTC. It encodes CASSPPSGRSNNEQFF.